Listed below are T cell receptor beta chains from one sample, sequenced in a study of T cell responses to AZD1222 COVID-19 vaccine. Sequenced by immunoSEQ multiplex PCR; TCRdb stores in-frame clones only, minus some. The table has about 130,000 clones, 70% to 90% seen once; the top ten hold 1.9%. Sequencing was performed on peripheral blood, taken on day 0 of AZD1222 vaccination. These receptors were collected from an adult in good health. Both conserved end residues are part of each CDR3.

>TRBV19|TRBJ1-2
CASFRGYYGYTF
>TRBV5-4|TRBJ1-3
CASSLGGNAGNTIYF
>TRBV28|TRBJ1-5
CASSWTGPQHF
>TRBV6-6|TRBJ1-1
CASSLTLPDRVNTEAFF
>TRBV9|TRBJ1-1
CASSLRQYMKDTEAFF
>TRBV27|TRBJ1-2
CASSNGQGWDGYTF
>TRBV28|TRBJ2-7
CASSLGPPGADFAYEQYF
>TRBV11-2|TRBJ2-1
CASSSRLINEQFF
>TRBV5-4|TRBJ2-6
CASSIAPVSGANVLTF
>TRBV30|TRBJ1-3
CAWSVRAGSSGNTIYF
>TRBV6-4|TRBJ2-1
CASRPSGTGGELQNEQFF
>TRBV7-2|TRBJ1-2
CASSYERDSAPLYGYTF
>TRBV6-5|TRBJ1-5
CASSHDRAQPQHF
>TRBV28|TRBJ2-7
CASSTQGLAYEQYF
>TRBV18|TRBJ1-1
CASSPGDRGNTEAFF
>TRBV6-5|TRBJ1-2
CASSYSVEQNYGYTF
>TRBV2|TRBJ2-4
CASSDSLAEWYF